This record covers a single TCR beta chain. These data are taken from a study of blood T cell repertoires in COVID-19. Study details: COVID-19 samples collected from the United States, Italy and Spain covered acute and convalescent phases. PBMCs, B-cell-depleted T cells, or T cells were the source of the cDNA or gDNA that made up the material.

In the source study's methods: Nucleated cell counts were estimated from reference gene primer amplification. Clones were read by immunoSEQ multiplex PCR, and TCRdb kept only the in-frame ones, dropping some. V and J calls and clone size are as listed in that table; D and trimming were resolved from the DNA. This table has some 240,000 clones, 80% to 90% appearing once. Looked up from germline, CDR1 is DFQATT and CDR2 is SNEGSKA (reference sequence). V gave up 8 bases and J gave up 4 bases; unmatched junction bases: 3. The CDR3 contains 11 residues. The clonotype was recovered from a man in his forties or fifties with active or convalescent COVID-19. The chain is built from TRBV20-1 and TRBJ1-1; 8 nucleotides line up with TRBD1. The material sequenced was peripheral blood. CDR3 in DNA: TGCAGTTCGACAGGGGTCACTGAAGCTTTCTTT. It specifies CSSTGVTEAFF.